A single sample is the source of the 16 T cell receptor beta chains below, sequenced in a study of a mutant IDH1 vaccine in newly diagnosed glioma (dated by TCRdb to 2020 to 2022). The intended sense of this specimen's time point label: week 35, safety follow-up. Each vaccine dose, consisting of 300 ug of a 20-mer mutant IDH1 peptide in Montanide, was administered subcutaneously with topical imiquimod. The protocol used for the library was the immunoSEQ multiplex PCR assay. Held by TCRdb, this immuneACCESS table contains in-frame sequences only and omits some clones. Under half of the omission traces to an unresolved V gene where checked; the cause of the rest is unknown. The sample table contains over 40,000 clones; only one count was recorded for approximately 80% of them. The ten largest clones take up roughly 4.5% of the sample. Their antigens are not known. The specimen comprised PBMCs, sampled from a glioma patient whose treatment included an IDH1 peptide vaccine. The receptor set was obtained from a woman in her forties with glioma. Some clones in this sample may be carry-over from other donors' samples.

The chain employs TRBV5-1 and TRBJ1-1, with a weak D call TRBD1 (5 bases). Trimming cost V 4 bases and J 1 base, with 8 bases left between them. CDR3 length: 13 amino acids. Germline V CDR1 and CDR2: SGHRS, YFSETQ. CDR3 sequence (DNA): TGCGCCAGCAGCAGAGACAGGAACACTGAAGCTTTCTTT. Translated, it gives CASSRDRNTEAFF.

The V and J genes are TRBV10-3 and TRBJ1-3; D is unclear. The CDR3 is 15 residues long. CDR1 is ENHRY, CDR2 SYGVKD, per germline. V was trimmed by 7 bases and J by 0 bases, leaving 13 bases between them. CDR3 loop: CAIMTRISSGNTIYF. The DNA for the CDR3 is TGTGCCATCATGACCCGGATAAGCTCTGGAAACACCATATATTTT.

V usage is TRBV7-2 and J usage is TRBJ1-4; TRBD1 is a possible D gene (6 bases). The germline CDR1 and CDR2 sequences are SGHTA and FQGNSA. Trimming took 5 bases from V and 4 from J, leaving 17 bases between them. The CDR3 sequence is 16 residues long. The CDR3, as DNA: TGTGCCAGCAGCCCGATAGGACAGAAGATTAATGAAAAACTGTTTTTT. Translating gives CASSPIGQKINEKLFF.

The chain is built from TRBV10-3 and TRBJ2-7, with 7 bases matching TRBD2. The V gene's germline CDR1 is ENHRY and CDR2 SYGVKD. The CDR3 is 14 residues long. V gave up 6 bases and J gave up 1 base; unmatched junction bases: 6. CDR3 sequence reads: CAIRPSGESYEQYF. In DNA form, the CDR3 reads TGTGCCATCAGACCCAGCGGGGAGTCCTACGAGCAGTACTTC.

V and J are TRBV4-3 and TRBJ2-3, with 8 bases lining up with TRBD2. CDR3 length equals 16 residues. Germline V CDR1 and CDR2: LGHNA, YSLEER. V shed 1 base, J shed 6 bases, and the junction held 9 bases outside the gene matches. CDR3 region: CASSQAPGGDRDTQYF. Here the CDR3 DNA reads TGCGCCAGCAGCCAAGCCCCGGGGGGGGATAGGGATACGCAGTATTTT.

V usage is TRBV5-1 and J usage is TRBJ2-1, with 11 positions matching TRBD1. Germline trimming cut 6 bases from V and 8 bases from J; bases unmatched to any gene: 10. This CDR3 is built from 15 residues. Germline V gene data show CDR1 as SGHRS and CDR2 as YFSETQ. This CDR3 is CASTLLGQGDHEQFF. The CDR3 nucleotides are TGCGCCAGCACCCTATTGGGACAGGGGGATCATGAGCAGTTCTTC.

The chain couples TRBV4-3 to TRBJ1-2; TRBD1 agrees at 9 bases. Unmatched junction bases numbered 10, after V lost 3 bases and J lost 5 bases. Germline V gene data show CDR1 as LGHNA and CDR2 as YSLEER. The length of the CDR3 is 16 residues. In nucleotides, the CDR3 is TGCGCCAGCAGCCACTTACGGGGACAGGGTTCATATGGCTACACCTTC. Its protein is CASSHLRGQGSYGYTF.

This rearrangement joins TRBV5-4 to TRBJ2-7; D is perhaps TRBD1 or TRBD2 (5 bases each). Between the trimmed V and J ends, which lost 2 bases and 0 bases, there was a span of 9 bases. CDR3 length: 14 amino acids. Per germline, CDR1 SGHNT and CDR2 YYREEE (reference sequence). The CDR3 region has the DNA TGTGCCAGCAGCTTCCCGGGACCCTCCTACGAGCAGTACTTC. Protein product: CASSFPGPSYEQYF. The whole variable domain, filled in from reference TRBV5-4 and TRBJ2-7, reads ETGVTQSPTHLIKTRGQQVTLRCSSQSGHNTVSWYQQALGQGPQFIFQYYREEENGRGNFPPRFSGLQFPNYSSELNVNALELDDSALYLCASSFPGPSYEQYFGPGTRLTVT.

The rearrangement uses TRBV10-3 and TRBJ2-4; TRBD1 agrees at 11 bases. Germline CDR1 is ENHRY and CDR2 is SYGVKD. With 10 bases clipped from V and 8 bases from J, the junction kept 4 bases outside the gene matches. CDR3 length equals 12 residues. CDR3 sequence reads: CATGTGGDIQYF. CDR3 DNA: TGTGCCACCGGGACAGGGGGGGACATTCAGTACTTC.

The genes are TRBV19 and TRBJ2-3; 8 nucleotides match TRBD1. CDR1 and CDR2 from the germline V gene are LNHDA and SQIVND (reference sequence). This CDR3 contains 16 residues. J lost 1 base, V lost 5 bases, and 8 bases had no gene match. As DNA, the CDR3 is TGTGCCAGTAGTCTACGGACAGGGATGGGCACAGATACGCAGTATTTT. Amino acid sequence: CASSLRTGMGTDTQYF.

The chain is built from TRBV19 and TRBJ1-4, with D possibly TRBD1 on 5 matching bases. Between the trimmed V and J ends, which lost 2 bases and 2 bases, there was a span of 9 bases. Germline V gene lookup returns CDR1 LNHDA and CDR2 SQIVND (reference sequence). The CDR3 is made up of 15 amino acids. The CDR3: CASSISGDTNEKLFF. DNA of the CDR3: TGTGCCAGTAGTATATCGGGGGACACTAATGAAAAACTGTTTTTT.

CDR3 amino acids: CASSFQRSFTGELFF. DNA for the CDR3: TGTGCCAGCAGCTTCCAGCGGTCGTTCACCGGGGAGCTGTTTTTT. The chain links TRBV5-5 to TRBJ2-2, with D possibly TRBD2 on 5 matching bases. Germline lookup yields CDR1 SGHKS and CDR2 YYEKEE (reference sequence). Trimming removed 2 bases at V and 4 bases at J, with 12 bases between. The CDR3 has 15 amino acids.

This clone was counted once. The gene calls are TRBV9 and TRBJ1-2; no definite D call. Germline CDR1 and CDR2: SGDLS and YYNGEE. This CDR3 spans 13 amino acids. V dropped 8 bases and J dropped 6 bases, with 17 bases sitting between them. CDR3 loop: CASFSGRVDGYTF. The CDR3 nucleotides are TGTGCCAGTTTCTCCGGGAGGGTCGATGGCTACACCTTC. The complete variable domain, with remaining parts taken from reference TRBV9 and TRBJ1-2, reads DSGVTQTPKHLITATGQRVTLRCSPRSGDLSVYWYQQSLDQGLQFLIQYYNGEERAKGNILERFSAQQFPDLHSELNLSSLELGDSALYFCASFSGRVDGYTFGSGTRLTVV.

The gene calls are TRBV14 and TRBJ1-1; 9 bases agree with TRBD1. The CDR3 consists of 18 residues. V dropped 5 bases and J dropped 0; count of bases not matched to a gene: 13. The germline V gene has CDR1 SGHDN and CDR2 FVKESK. The CDR3 nucleotides read TGTGCCAGCAGCGACCGGACAGGGGCCCTTTACATGAACACTGAAGCTTTCTTT. Translation gives CASSDRTGALYMNTEAFF.

V is TRBV4-3 and J is TRBJ2-3; 11 bases are shared with TRBD2. The ends lost 0 bases at V and 0 bases at J; junction bases unmatched: 5. Germline loops: CDR1 LGHNA, CDR2 YSLEER. This CDR3 contains 18 residues. CDR3 loop: CASSQELAGVGSTDTQYF. The CDR3 DNA reads TGCGCCAGCAGCCAAGAACTAGCGGGAGTGGGTAGCACAGATACGCAGTATTTT.

The chain links TRBV14 to TRBJ1-1, with unresolved D. Germline V gene lookup returns CDR1 SGHDN and CDR2 FVKESK. The CDR3 is 12 residues long. V was cut by 0 bases and J by 9 bases, with 8 bases left in between. The CDR3 sequence: CASSQDTRQAFF. DNA for the CDR3: TGTGCCAGCAGCCAAGATACCAGACAAGCTTTCTTT.